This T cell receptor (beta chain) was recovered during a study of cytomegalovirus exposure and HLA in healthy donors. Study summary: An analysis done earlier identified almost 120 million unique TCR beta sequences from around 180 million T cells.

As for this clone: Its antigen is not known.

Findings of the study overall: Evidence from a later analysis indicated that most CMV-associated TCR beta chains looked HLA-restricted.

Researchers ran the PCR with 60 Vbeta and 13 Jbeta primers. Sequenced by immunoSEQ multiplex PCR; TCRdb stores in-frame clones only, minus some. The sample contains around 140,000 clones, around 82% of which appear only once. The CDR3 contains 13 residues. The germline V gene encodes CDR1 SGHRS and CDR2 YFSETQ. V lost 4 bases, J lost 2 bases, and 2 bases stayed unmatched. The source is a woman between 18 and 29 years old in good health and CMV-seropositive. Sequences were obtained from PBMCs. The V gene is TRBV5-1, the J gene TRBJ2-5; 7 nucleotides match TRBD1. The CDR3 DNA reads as TGCGCCAGCAGCCCGGGACAGCAAGAGACCCAGTACTTC. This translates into CASSPGQQETQYF. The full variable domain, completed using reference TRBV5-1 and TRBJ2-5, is KAGVTQTPRYLIKTRGQQVTLSCSPISGHRSVSWYQQTPGQGLQFLFEYFSETQRNKGNFPGRFSGRQFSNSRSEMNVSTLELGDSALYLCASSPGQQETQYFGPGTRLLVL.